This entry lists 10 T cell receptor beta chains sequenced from one sample in a study of persistence of HIV-infected CD4 T cells. Stimulation used around 10 ug/mL lysate from CMV-infected fibroblasts. CD40L-negative CD69-negative CD45RO-high memory CD4+ T cells were sorted as populations depleted of antigen-responding cells. Their antigens are not known. Sequencing used immunoSEQ version 4 in survey mode. The repertoire was sequenced with immunoSEQ multiplex PCR; TCRdb's copy has only in-frame clones and lacks some. This sample yields more than 30,000 clones, of which around 80% are seen a single time; approximately 1.6% belongs to the top ten. The sample was CD4+ T cells sorted from PBMCs after 18-hour stimulation, taken from a patient who received antiretroviral therapy. These receptors were obtained from an adult man with HIV who was CMV-seropositive.

This chain links TRBV7-9 with TRBJ1-3; D is possibly TRBD1 (5 bases). V lost 0 bases, J lost 5 bases, and 11 bases lay in between. The CDR3 totals 15 residues. CDR1 and CDR2 from the germline V gene are SEHNR and FQNEAQ (reference sequence). CDR3 region: CASSLAGGTRNTIYF. The CDR3 region has the DNA TGTGCCAGCAGCTTAGCGGGGGGGACCCGAAACACCATATATTTT.

The chain joins TRBV5-1 to TRBJ2-5; 8 nucleotides line up with TRBD1. Germline CDR1 SGHRS, CDR2 YFSETQ. This CDR3 contains 15 residues. V lost 4 bases to trimming and J lost 5 bases; unmatched junction nucleotides: 10. CDR3 loop: CASSRATGDEETQYF. The CDR3 nucleotides read TGCGCCAGCAGCCGAGCGACAGGGGATGAGGAGACCCAGTACTTC.

The rearrangement uses TRBV2 and TRBJ2-4; either TRBD1 or TRBD2 may supply D (5 bases each). CDR1 SNHLY and CDR2 FYNNEI come from the germline V gene. V was trimmed by 7 bases and J by 0 bases, leaving 22 bases between them. The CDR3 spans 18 residues. DNA of the CDR3: TGTGCCAGCAAACACCGGGACGGTGGCTTCATAGCCAAAAACATTCAGTACTTC. Protein sequence: CASKHRDGGFIAKNIQYF.

This clone appeared once. The chain links TRBV5-6 to TRBJ1-5; 7 positions match TRBD1. This CDR3 has 15 residues. J lost 4 bases, V lost 4 bases, and 8 bases had no gene match. The V gene's germline CDR1 is SGHDT and CDR2 YYEEEE. The CDR3 here is CASSVRQGWNQPQHF. CDR3 DNA sequence: TGTGCCAGCAGCGTCAGACAGGGTTGGAATCAGCCCCAGCATTTT.

The V gene is TRBV19, the J gene TRBJ2-2, with TRBD2 identical over 8 bases. The CDR3 totals 15 residues. Germline CDR1 and CDR2: LNHDA and SQIVND (reference sequence). V gave up 5 bases and J gave up 6 bases; unmatched junction bases: 8. The CDR3 DNA follows: TGTGCCAGTAGTTGGACTAGCCGGGGTCCCGGGGAGCTGTTTTTT. Its protein is CASSWTSRGPGELFF. The full variable domain, rest sourced from reference TRBV19 and TRBJ2-2, is DGGITQSPKYLFRKEGQNVTLSCEQNLNHDAMYWYRQDPGQGLRLIYYSQIVNDFQKGDIAEGYSVSREKKESFPLTVTSAQKNPTAFYLCASSWTSRGPGELFFGEGSRLTVL.

This chain uses TRBV4-2 with TRBJ2-1; 16 nucleotides align to TRBD2. After removal of 3 bases from V and 9 bases from J, the junction contained 8 bases not matched to a gene. Germline loops: CDR1 LGHNA, CDR2 YNFKEQ. The CDR3 is 17 residues long. The CDR3 DNA reads as TGTGCCAGCAGCCAGGCTGGGACTAGCGGGAGGGTCGGTGAGCAGTTCTTC. Its protein product is CASSQAGTSGRVGEQFF.

This chain links TRBV12-3 or TRBV12-4 with TRBJ1-4, with no clear D. The V and J ends lost 3 bases and 8 bases respectively, with 7 bases between them. The CDR3 is made up of 12 amino acids. The CDR3, as DNA: TGTGCCAGCAGTTTCTTCGGGGAAAAACTGTTTTTT. This translates into CASSFFGEKLFF.

This chain connects TRBV5-8 to TRBJ1-6; 7 bases agree with TRBD1. Germline CDR1 and CDR2: SGHTS and YDEGEE. The CDR3 sequence is 15 residues long. V lost 4 bases and J lost 7; bases outside the gene matches: 8. Here the CDR3 reads CASSVLTGKNSPLHF. The CDR3 coding sequence is TGTGCCAGCAGCGTCTTGACAGGGAAGAATTCACCCCTCCACTTT.

The genes are TRBV19 and TRBJ2-4; D ambiguous. CDR1 and CDR2 from the germline V gene are LNHDA and SQIVND (reference sequence). The V end was cut by 5 bases, the J end by 5 bases, with 10 bases between. The CDR3 is 13 residues long. CDR3 sequence: CASSRALQNIQYF. The CDR3 DNA follows: TGTGCCAGTAGTCGGGCTTTACAAAACATTCAGTACTTC.

V and J are TRBV27 and TRBJ2-2; TRBD1 matches at 7 bases. Trimming removed 3 bases from V and 2 bases from J; junction bases left unmatched: 3. Germline loops: CDR1 MNHEY, CDR2 SMNVEV (reference sequence). The CDR3 runs to 15 residues. CDR3 nucleotide sequence: TGTGCCAGCAGTTTTGGGACAGTAAACACCGGGGAGCTGTTTTTT. Encoded protein: CASSFGTVNTGELFF.